Sequencing of this TCR beta chain was carried out in a study of post-analysis software for immune sequencing data. For the study at large: Relapsing-remitting, secondary progressive and progressive-relapsing multiple sclerosis courses were included.

Study-level points and caveats: When patients were compared with controls, about 5 TRBV segments were more frequent, TRBV5-6, TRBV5-1 and TRBV20-1 among them. Samples from a shared batch, those prepared together, strongly co-clustered by F measure. Comparison with controls showed significantly lower normalized Chao1 diversity in multiple sclerosis patients.

Remarks on this clonotype: Its specificity is not known.

Trimming cost V 3 bases and J 18 bases, with 24 bases left between them. Germline V gene sequence: CDR1 SGHAT, CDR2 FQNNGV. The CDR3 covers 15 residues. cDNA libraries of TCR beta carried unique molecular identifiers. The authors obtained roughly 0.5 million cDNA molecules from roughly 1 to 10 million T cells. TCRdb itself ran the PCR reads through MiXCR, one entry per CDR3 protein. Of a few hundred thousand distinct CDR3 sequences in the sample, 39% are singletons; the top ten hold 6% to 9%. This sequence was found in a girl aged 2 to 9 with multiple sclerosis. The chain carries TRBV11-2 and TRBJ1-6; the D gene is possibly TRBD1 (5 bases). The sequencing sample was made of blood. The DNA of the CDR3 is TGTGCCAGCAGCTTCTCGGGGCGGGTCGGCGTCCTAACCCACTTT. As protein: CASSFSGRVGVLTHF.